Shown below are 12 T cell receptor beta chains from a single sample sequenced in a study of cytomegalovirus exposure and HLA in healthy donors. Primers: 60 Vbeta forward and 13 Jbeta reverse. Assay: immunoSEQ multiplex PCR; the TCRdb copy retains only in-frame clones and omits some. The sample lists more than 150,000 clones; 80% to 85% were seen once. The sample taken for sequencing was PBMCs. The receptors stem from a middle-aged man in good health and CMV-seropositive.

The gene calls are TRBV5-6 and TRBJ2-5; 9 nucleotides agree with TRBD2. J lost 5 bases, V lost 0 bases, and 8 bases had no gene match. CDR3 size: 16 residues. Germline CDR1 and CDR2: SGHDT and YYEEEE. The CDR3 here is CASSLESSGDLETQYF. The CDR3, as DNA: TGTGCCAGCAGCTTGGAGTCTAGCGGGGACCTCGAGACCCAGTACTTC.

The chain has TRBV5-1 and TRBJ2-1; the D gene is possibly TRBD2 (7 bases). The ends were cut back, 3 bases at V and 8 bases at J, with 15 bases in the middle. Per the germline V gene, CDR1 is SGHRS and CDR2 is YFSETQ. CDR3 length: 14 amino acids. CDR3 loop: CASSWRGLSYEQFF. The CDR3 bases are TGCGCCAGCAGCTGGCGGGGGCTAAGTTATGAGCAGTTCTTC.

The rearrangement joins TRBV28 to TRBJ1-1, with a weak D call TRBD1 (6 bases). The germline V gene encodes CDR1 MDHEN and CDR2 SYDVKM. Trimming stripped 4 bases from V and 4 bases from J, with 10 bases between. The CDR3 covers 13 residues. The CDR3 sequence: CASSYTGTTEAFF. The CDR3 DNA reads as TGTGCCAGCAGTTACACAGGGACCACTGAAGCTTTCTTT.

The chain carries TRBV19 and TRBJ2-5; 9 bases fit TRBD1. V lost 6 bases, J lost 2 bases, and 7 bases stayed unmatched. The CDR3 consists of 15 residues. Germline V CDR1 and CDR2: LNHDA, SQIVND (reference sequence). The CDR3 bases are TGTGCCAGTAGCCGAACGACAGGGGGTCAAGAGACCCAGTACTTC. Translating gives CASSRTTGGQETQYF.

V is TRBV5-1 and J is TRBJ2-7, with 7 bases that match TRBD2. Germline V gene data show CDR1 as SGHRS and CDR2 as YFSETQ. Losses at the gene ends were 0 bases for V and 4 bases for J; bases not matched to a gene: 4. CDR3 length: 14 amino acids. CDR3 coding DNA: TGCGCCAGCAGCTTGGGACTAGCATCTTACGAGCAGTACTTC. Its translation is CASSLGLASYEQYF.

The chain has TRBV11-2 and TRBJ1-1; D is possibly TRBD1 (5 bases). Germline V CDR1 and CDR2: SGHAT, FQNNGV. V gave up 2 bases and J gave up 1 base, with 8 bases separating them. The CDR3 spans 14 residues. DNA for the CDR3: TGTGCCAGCAGCTTAAGGGGCCCGAACACTGAAGCTTTCTTT. It codes for CASSLRGPNTEAFF.

This clone has a handful of counts. The chain is built from TRBV5-1 and TRBJ1-4, with 8 bases lining up with TRBD1. There are 14 residues in the CDR3. V lost 2 bases to trimming and J lost 4 bases; unmatched junction nucleotides: 1. Per germline, CDR1 SGHRS and CDR2 YFSETQ. CDR3 sequence: CASSFGQGNEKLFF. The CDR3 nucleotides read TGCGCCAGCAGCTTTGGACAGGGTAATGAAAAACTGTTTTTT.

The genes are TRBV29-1 and TRBJ2-1, with TRBD1 identical over 8 bases. Germline loops: CDR1 SQVTM, CDR2 ANQGSEA. The CDR3 is 14 residues long. Trimming removed 4 bases from V and 8 bases from J; junction bases left unmatched: 10. The CDR3, as DNA: TGCAGCGTTGTGGACAGGGTGGGTATGGATGAGCAGTTCTTC. Its translation: CSVVDRVGMDEQFF.

This clone was counted a few times. This chain uses TRBV29-1 with TRBJ2-1; 11 bases agree with TRBD1. The CDR3 length is 14 residues. Per the germline V gene, CDR1 is SQVTM and CDR2 is ANQGSEA. This CDR3 reads CRATLGQGDNEQFF. In DNA, the CDR3 is TGCAGGGCCACCTTGGGACAGGGGGACAATGAGCAGTTCTTC.

The table lists this clone with a count of one. The V call is TRBV5-8, the J call TRBJ1-1, with D unclear. Deletions cut 0 bases from V and 2 bases from J, with 8 bases between. Germline V gene lookup returns CDR1 SGHTS and CDR2 YDEGEE. The CDR3 extends over 14 amino acids. CDR3 in DNA: TGTGCCAGCAGCTTGGTAGTTGCTAACACTGAAGCTTTCTTT. This sequence encodes CASSLVVANTEAFF.

The rearrangement joins TRBV4-1 to TRBJ2-3; TRBD2 agrees at 8 bases. The CDR3 totals 15 residues. V trimming: 4 bases; J trimming: 0 bases; junction bases outside the gene matches: 3. From germline, CDR1 is MGHRA and CDR2 YSYEKL. The CDR3: CASSLTSGSTDTQYF. CDR3 nucleotides: TGCGCCAGCAGCCTAACTAGCGGTAGCACAGATACGCAGTATTTT.

The chain links TRBV20-1 to TRBJ2-3; D might be TRBD2 (6 bases). Germline CDR1 and CDR2: DFQATT and SNEGSKA (reference sequence). CDR3 size: 11 residues. V was trimmed by 7 bases and J by 7 bases, leaving 12 bases between them. As DNA, the CDR3 is TGCAGTGGGAGGGTGGAAAATACGCAGTATTTT. As protein: CSGRVENTQYF.